Reported below is one TCR beta chain. The CDR3 length is 16 residues. V was pared by 4 bases and J by 2 bases, with 6 bases of the junction left unmatched. Germline V CDR1 and CDR2: SGHTA, FQGTGA. TCRdb's table, derived via immunoSEQ multiplex PCR, lists solely in-frame clones and lacks some. This sample has 65,000 to 80,000 clones, with around 82% found just once. These data come from a study of T cell responses to AZD1222 COVID-19 vaccine. The specimen comprised peripheral blood, sampled 28 days after the second AZD1222 dose. This receptor was taken from an adult who received the AZD1222 COVID-19 vaccine. V gene TRBV7-3 combines with J gene TRBJ2-5; 11 bases match TRBD2. CDR3: CASSSGLAEIQETQYF. CDR3 nucleotide sequence: TGTGCCAGCAGCTCGGGACTAGCGGAAATACAAGAGACCCAGTACTTC.